This TCR beta chain was captured by sequencing in a study of Ad26.COV2.S vaccination and SARS-CoV-2 variants. Study-level information: Once, or twice with 56 days between doses, Ad26.COV2.S was given intramuscularly. General study findings and limits: Vaccinees showed greater spike-specific TCR breadth than placebo recipients. Substantial breadth was reportedly displayed by spike-specific CD8+ and CD4+ T cell responses after vaccination.

The treatment here: roughly 20 received Ad26.COV2.S at low or high dose, single or two shots; 5 received placebo; per-sample allocation not given. Samples came from day 63 after the first vaccine or placebo injection. Its platform was an Ad26 vector, and its expressed antigen was Wuhan-strain SARS-CoV-2 spike. With respect to this clone: The antigen remains unidentified.

Here immunoSEQ multiplex PCR was the method, and the copy in TCRdb shows in-frame clones only, minus some. The sample consists of around 300,000 clones, 70% to 90% of them appearing once. The CDR3 length is 17 residues. Germline lookup yields CDR1 MDHEN and CDR2 SYDVKM. The V end was cut by 3 bases, the J end by 7 bases, with 22 bases between. This TCR derives from a person aged 18-65 years who received the Ad26.COV2.S COVID-19 vaccine or a placebo. The chain uses TRBV28 and TRBJ2-4, with D perhaps matching TRBD2 (6 bases). Source: peripheral blood, taken in a trial of Ad26.COV2.S vaccine versus placebo. This CDR3 reads CASSLLLSGDSGNIQYF. The DNA of the CDR3 is TGTGCCAGCAGTTTGTTACTTTCGGGAGACTCAGGGAACATTCAGTACTTC.